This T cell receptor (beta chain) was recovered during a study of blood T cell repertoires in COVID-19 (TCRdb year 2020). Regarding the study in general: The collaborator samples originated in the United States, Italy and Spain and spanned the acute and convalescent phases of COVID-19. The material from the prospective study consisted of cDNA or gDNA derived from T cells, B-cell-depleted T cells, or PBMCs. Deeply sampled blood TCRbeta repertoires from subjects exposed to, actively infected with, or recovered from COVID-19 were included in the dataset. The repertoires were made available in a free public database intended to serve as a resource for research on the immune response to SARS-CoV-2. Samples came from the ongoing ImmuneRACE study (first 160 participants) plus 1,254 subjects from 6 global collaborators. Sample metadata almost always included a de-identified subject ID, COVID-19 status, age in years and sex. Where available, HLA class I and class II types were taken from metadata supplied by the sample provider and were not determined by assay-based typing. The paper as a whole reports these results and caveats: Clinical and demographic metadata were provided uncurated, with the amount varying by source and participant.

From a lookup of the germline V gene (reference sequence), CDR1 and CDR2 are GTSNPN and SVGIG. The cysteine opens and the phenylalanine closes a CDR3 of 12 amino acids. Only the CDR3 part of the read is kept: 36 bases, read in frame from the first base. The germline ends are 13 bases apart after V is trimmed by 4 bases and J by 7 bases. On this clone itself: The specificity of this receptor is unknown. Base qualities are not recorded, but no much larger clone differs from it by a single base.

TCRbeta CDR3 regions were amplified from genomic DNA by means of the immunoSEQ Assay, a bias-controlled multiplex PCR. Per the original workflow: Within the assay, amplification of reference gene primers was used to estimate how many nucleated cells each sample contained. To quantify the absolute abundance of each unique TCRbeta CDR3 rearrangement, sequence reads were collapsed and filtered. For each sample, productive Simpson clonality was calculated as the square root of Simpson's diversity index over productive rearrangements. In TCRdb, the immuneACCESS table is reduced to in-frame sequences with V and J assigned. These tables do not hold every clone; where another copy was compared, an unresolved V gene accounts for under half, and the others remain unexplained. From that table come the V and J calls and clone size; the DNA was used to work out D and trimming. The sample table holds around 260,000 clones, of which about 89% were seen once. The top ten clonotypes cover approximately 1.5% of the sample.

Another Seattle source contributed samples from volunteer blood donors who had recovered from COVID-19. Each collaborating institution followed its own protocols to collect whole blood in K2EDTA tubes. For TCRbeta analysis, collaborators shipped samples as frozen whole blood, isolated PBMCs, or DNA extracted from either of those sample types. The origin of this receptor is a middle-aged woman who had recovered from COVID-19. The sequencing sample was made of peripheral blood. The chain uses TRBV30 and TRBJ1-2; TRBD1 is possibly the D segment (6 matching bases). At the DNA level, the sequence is TGTGCCTGGATACAGGGCGGGGGTGGCTACACCTTC. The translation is CAWIQGGGGYTF.